This T cell receptor beta chain was sequenced in a study of shared clonotypes between healthy human individuals. Overall study: Donors were two women and three men aged 18 to 49. Per donor, CD8 memory used one plate, CD8 naive used two, CD4 memory used three and CD4 naive used three.

Clones were read by immunoSEQ multiplex PCR, and TCRdb kept only the in-frame ones, dropping some. Among about 660,000 clones, approximately 79% were seen once, and the ten largest hold 1.5% to 2%. The CDR3 runs to 16 residues. This clone appeared a few times. Its antigen is undetermined. The study, taken as a whole, reports: When compared with the clonotypes that were shared by all four sorted-subset donors, the non-shared clonotypes turned out to have lower generation probabilities.

The rearrangement joins TRBV1 to TRBJ2-1; the D call TRBD2 from the table was never checked on the DNA. TRBV1 is flagged as a pseudogene. The sequence derives from a woman younger than 45 in good health. Sequences were obtained from memory CD4+ T cells sorted from blood. Indicated subset: CD45RA-negative fraction. DNA for the CDR3: TGCACCAGCAGCCAACCGACTAGCGGCTCCTACAATGAGCAGTTCTTC. It translates to CTSSQPTSGSYNEQFF.